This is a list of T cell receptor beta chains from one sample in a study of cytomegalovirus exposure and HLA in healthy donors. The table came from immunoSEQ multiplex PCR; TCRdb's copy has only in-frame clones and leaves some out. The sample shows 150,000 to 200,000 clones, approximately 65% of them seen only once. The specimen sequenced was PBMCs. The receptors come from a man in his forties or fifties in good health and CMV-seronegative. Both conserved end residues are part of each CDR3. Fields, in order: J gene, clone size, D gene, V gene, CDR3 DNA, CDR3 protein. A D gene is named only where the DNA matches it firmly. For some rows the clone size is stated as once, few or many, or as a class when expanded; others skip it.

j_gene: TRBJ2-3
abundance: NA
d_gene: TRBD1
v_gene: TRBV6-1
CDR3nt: TGTGCCAGTACGGGACAGACCAGCACAGATACGCAGTATTTT
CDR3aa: CASTGQTSTDTQYF

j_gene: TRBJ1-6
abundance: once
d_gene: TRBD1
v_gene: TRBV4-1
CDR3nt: TGCGCCAGCAGCCAGATCGGGACAGGTTATTCACCCCTCCACTTT
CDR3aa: CASSQIGTGYSPLHF

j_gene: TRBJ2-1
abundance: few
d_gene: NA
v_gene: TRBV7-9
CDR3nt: TGTGCCAGCAGCAGGGTAAAGGGGGAAAATGAGCAGTTCTTC
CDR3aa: CASSRVKGENEQFF

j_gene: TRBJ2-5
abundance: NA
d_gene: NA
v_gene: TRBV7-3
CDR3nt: TGTGCCAGCAGCGAACAACCTGGGCCCCAAGAGACCCAGTACTTC
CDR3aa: CASSEQPGPQETQYF

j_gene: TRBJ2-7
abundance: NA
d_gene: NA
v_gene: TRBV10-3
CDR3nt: TGTGCCATCAGTGAGTCTGGGGGGAGCGCGTGGCCCGTGCAGTACTTC
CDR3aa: CAISESGGSAWPVQYF

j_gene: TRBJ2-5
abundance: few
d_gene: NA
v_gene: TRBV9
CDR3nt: TGTGCCAGCAGCGTAGCTCACGGAGGGGAGACCCAGTACTTC
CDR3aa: CASSVAHGGETQYF

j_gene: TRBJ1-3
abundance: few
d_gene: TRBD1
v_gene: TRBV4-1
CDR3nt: TGCGCCAGCAGCCAAGAACAGGGGTTCTATTACGGAAACACCATATATTTT
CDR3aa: CASSQEQGFYYGNTIYF

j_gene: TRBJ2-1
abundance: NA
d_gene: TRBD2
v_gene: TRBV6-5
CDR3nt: TGTGCCAGCGGCCTTAGGCTAGCGGGGATCAATGAGCAGTTCTTC
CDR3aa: CASGLRLAGINEQFF

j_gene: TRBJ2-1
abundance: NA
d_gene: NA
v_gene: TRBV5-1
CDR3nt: TGCGCCAGCAGCACAGGATCGGTGTCCTACAATGAGCAGTTCTTC
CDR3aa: CASSTGSVSYNEQFF

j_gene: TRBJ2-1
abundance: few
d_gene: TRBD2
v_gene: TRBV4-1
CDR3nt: TGCGCCAGCAGAGCTATGGGGACTAATATATACAATGAGCAGTTCTTC
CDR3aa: CASRAMGTNIYNEQFF

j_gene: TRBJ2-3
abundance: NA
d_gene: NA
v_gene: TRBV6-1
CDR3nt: TGTGCCAGCAGGAGACAGGAACGCACAGATACGCAGTATTTT
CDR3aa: CASRRQERTDTQYF

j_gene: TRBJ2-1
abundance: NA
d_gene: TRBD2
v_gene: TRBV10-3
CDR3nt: TGTGCCATCAGTCTGACTAGCGGGAGTTCCTACAATGAGCAGTTCTTC
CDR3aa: CAISLTSGSSYNEQFF

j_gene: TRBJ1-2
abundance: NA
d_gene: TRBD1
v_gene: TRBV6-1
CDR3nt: TGTGCCAGCAAACCGGGACAGACCTATGGCTACACCTTC
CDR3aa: CASKPGQTYGYTF

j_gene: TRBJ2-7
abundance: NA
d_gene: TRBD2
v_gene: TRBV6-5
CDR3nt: TGTGCCAGCAGTTCCCCGACTAGCGGACTCAACTACGAGCAGTACTTC
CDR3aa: CASSSPTSGLNYEQYF

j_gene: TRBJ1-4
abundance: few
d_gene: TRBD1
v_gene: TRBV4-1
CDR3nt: TGCGCCAGCAAAAAACAGGGGTTGAATAGTGAAAAACTGTTTTTT
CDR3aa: CASKKQGLNSEKLFF

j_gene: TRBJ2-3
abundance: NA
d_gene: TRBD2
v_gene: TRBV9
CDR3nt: TGTGCCAGCAGCGTATCGGCGGGAGCGAAGACAGATACGCAGTATTTT
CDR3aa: CASSVSAGAKTDTQYF

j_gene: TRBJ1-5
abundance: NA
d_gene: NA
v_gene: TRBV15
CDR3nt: TGTGCCACCAGTTTGGAGAGAGCCGTATTAGGAGGGCCCCAGCATTTT
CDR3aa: CATSLERAVLGGPQHF

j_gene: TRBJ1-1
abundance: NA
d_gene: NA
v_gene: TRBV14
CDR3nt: TGTGCCAGCAGCCAAGATGGGGGCCCTCGGAACACTGAAGCTTTCTTT
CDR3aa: CASSQDGGPRNTEAFF

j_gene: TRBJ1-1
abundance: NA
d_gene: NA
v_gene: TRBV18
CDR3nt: TGTGCCAGCTCACCGCAGACAGGGAACACTGAAGCTTTCTTT
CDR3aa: CASSPQTGNTEAFF

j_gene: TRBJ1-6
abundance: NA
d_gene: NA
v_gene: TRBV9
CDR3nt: TGTGCCAGCAGCCCCGCAGGGAATAATTCACCCCTCCACTTT
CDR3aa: CASSPAGNNSPLHF

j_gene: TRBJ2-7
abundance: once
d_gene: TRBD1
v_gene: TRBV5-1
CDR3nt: TGCGCCAGCAGCTTTAGGAAAAAAACCGGGACAGGCTCCTACGAGCAGTACTTC
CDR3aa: CASSFRKKTGTGSYEQYF

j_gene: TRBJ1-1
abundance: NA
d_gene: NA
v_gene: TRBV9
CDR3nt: TGTGCCAGCAGCGAAGGGGTTGCCACTGAAGCTTTCTTT
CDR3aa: CASSEGVATEAFF